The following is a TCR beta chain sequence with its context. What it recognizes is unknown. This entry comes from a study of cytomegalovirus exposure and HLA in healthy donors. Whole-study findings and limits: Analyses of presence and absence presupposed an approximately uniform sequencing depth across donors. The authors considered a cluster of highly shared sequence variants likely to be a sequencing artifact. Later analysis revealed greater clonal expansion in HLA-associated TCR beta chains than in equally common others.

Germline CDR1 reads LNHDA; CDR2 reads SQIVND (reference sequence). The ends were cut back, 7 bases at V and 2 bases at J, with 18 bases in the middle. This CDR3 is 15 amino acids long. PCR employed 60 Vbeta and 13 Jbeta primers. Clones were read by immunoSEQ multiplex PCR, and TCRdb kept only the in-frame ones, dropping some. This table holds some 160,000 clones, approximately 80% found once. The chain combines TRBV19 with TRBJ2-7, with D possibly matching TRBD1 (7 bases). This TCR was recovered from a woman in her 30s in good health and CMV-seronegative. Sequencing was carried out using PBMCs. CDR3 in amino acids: CASTQEGTDTYEQYF. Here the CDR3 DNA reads TGTGCCAGTACCCAGGAGGGGACAGACACCTACGAGCAGTACTTC.